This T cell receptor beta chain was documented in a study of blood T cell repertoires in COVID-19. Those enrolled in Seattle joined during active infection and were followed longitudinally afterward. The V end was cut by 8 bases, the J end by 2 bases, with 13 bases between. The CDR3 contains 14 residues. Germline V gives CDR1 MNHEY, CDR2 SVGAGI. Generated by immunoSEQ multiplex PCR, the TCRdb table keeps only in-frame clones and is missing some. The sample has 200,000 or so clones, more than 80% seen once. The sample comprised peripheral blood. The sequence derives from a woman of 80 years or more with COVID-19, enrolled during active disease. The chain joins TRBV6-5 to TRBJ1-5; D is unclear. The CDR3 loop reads CASQWGEGNQPQHF. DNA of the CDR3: TGTGCCAGCCAATGGGGAGAGGGCAATCAGCCCCAGCATTTT.